One and the same sample provided the 20 T cell receptor beta chains below, sequenced in a study of T cell repertoires in cytomegalovirus infection. The antigens for these receptors are not known. TCRdb used MiXCR to reprocess the reads, holding one entry per CDR3 protein. Of 300,000 or so distinct CDR3 sequences in the sample, 20% to 25% were seen once. The input for sequencing was cultured PBMCs, taken from culture after CMV antigen stimulation. These receptors were obtained from a human donor in good health (CMV status not recorded). Some clones in this sample may be carry-over from other donors' samples.

This clonotype turned up a few times. This chain connects TRBV12-3 or TRBV12-4 to TRBJ2-2; no firm D call. V was shortened by 5 bases and J by 1 base, with 14 bases between the two germline ends. The CDR3 extends over 16 amino acids. Written as DNA, the CDR3 is TGTGCCAGCAGTCCCCGACTGTCACGGAACACCGGGGAGCTGTTTTTT. Translated: CASSPRLSRNTGELFF.

V gene TRBV12-3 or TRBV12-4 combines with J gene TRBJ2-2; no definite D call. V lost 7 bases and J 1 base, leaving 10 bases between the germline ends. There are 14 residues in the CDR3. CDR3 DNA sequence: TGTGCCAGCAACGTAAGGCGGAACACCGGGGAGCTGTTTTTT. Residues: CASNVRRNTGELFF.

This clonotype was picked up one time. The rearrangement joins TRBV9 to TRBJ2-2, with D maybe TRBD2 (7 bases). This CDR3 has 14 amino acids. CDR1 is SGDLS, CDR2 YYNGEE, per germline. V was trimmed by 5 bases and J by 6 bases, leaving 14 bases between them. The CDR3 spells CASRTGGLAGELFF. CDR3 in DNA: TGTGCCAGCAGGACCGGGGGGCTGGCCGGGGAGCTGTTTTTT.

The chain employs TRBV14 and TRBJ1-1; no firm D call. Trimming cost V 6 bases and J 1 base, with 9 bases left between them. The CDR3 is made up of 13 amino acids. The germline V gene has CDR1 SGHDN and CDR2 FVKESK. The CDR3 reads CASSRNRNTEAFF. As DNA, the CDR3 is TGTGCCAGCAGTCGCAATCGGAACACTGAAGCTTTCTTT.

The chain employs TRBV7-2 and TRBJ2-5, with 11 positions matching TRBD2. The germline V gene has CDR1 SGHTA and CDR2 FQGNSA. The CDR3 is 15 residues long. The J segment lost 6 bases and the V segment lost 1 base, leaving 4 bases of the junction unmatched. This chain's CDR3 is CASSLDTSGRKTQYF. CDR3 bases: TGTGCCAGCAGCTTAGACACTAGCGGGAGAAAGACCCAGTACTTC.

This clonotype was detected ten times or more. This chain links TRBV7-2 with TRBJ2-1; D is possibly TRBD2 (5 bases). Germline lookup yields CDR1 SGHTA and CDR2 FQGNSA. The CDR3 runs 17 residues. CDR3 bases: TGTGCTCCCCCCCGGCGGGCTTCCCGAAGCTCCTACAATGAGCAGTTCTTC. Protein: CAPPRRASRSSYNEQFF.

This clonotype has a count of ten or more. The J gene is TRBJ2-5, the V gene TRBV5-4; possible D gene TRBD1, 6 bases. Trimming took 2 bases from V and 2 from J, leaving 13 bases between them. The CDR3 has 15 residues. Looked up from germline, CDR1 is SGHNT and CDR2 is YYREEE (reference sequence). The CDR3 coding sequence is TGTGCCAGCAGCTTCCGGACAGCGACACAAGAGACCCAGTACTTC. As protein: CASSFRTATQETQYF.

The V gene is TRBV29-1, the J gene TRBJ1-2; the D is unclear. The V end lost 7 bases, the J end lost 1 base, and 1 base lay between the germline ends. The CDR3 has 9 amino acids. Germline V gives CDR1 SQVTM, CDR2 ANQGSEA. The CDR3 coding sequence is TGCAGCGATAACTATGGCTACACCTTC. It specifies CSDNYGYTF.

There are many counts of this clonotype. This chain connects TRBV7-2 to TRBJ2-3, with a weak D call TRBD1 (6 bases). The length of the CDR3 is 13 residues. Trimming took 4 bases from V and 4 from J, leaving 9 bases between them. The germline gives CDR1 SGHTA, CDR2 FQGNSA. The CDR3 DNA reads TGTGCCAGCAGCTGGGGGACATCAGATACGCAGTATTTT. Protein sequence: CASSWGTSDTQYF.

This chain connects TRBV7-3 to TRBJ1-2; 9 bases line up with TRBD1. This CDR3 is 16 amino acids long. Germline V gene sequence: CDR1 SGHTA, CDR2 FQGTGA. The V gene end was trimmed by 3 bases and the J gene end by 4 bases; junction bases not matched to a gene: 9. The CDR3 here is CASSLSPGTGSYGYTF. CDR3 bases: TGTGCCAGCAGCTTGTCTCCCGGGACAGGGTCCTATGGCTACACCTTC.

Remarks on this clonotype: One end of the junction is discordant with germline, which a read error may explain. The rearrangement uses TRBV2 and TRBJ2-1, with D possibly matching TRBD1 (6 bases). Germline CDR1 and CDR2: SNHLY and FYNNEI. CDR3 size: 16 residues. CDR3: CASSGGRWESYDEQFF. CDR3 DNA sequence: TGTGCCAGCAGTGGGGGGCGGTGGGAGTCCTACGATGAGCAGTTCTTC.

This clonotype was recorded many times. The rearrangement links TRBV27 to TRBJ1-1, with D possibly being TRBD1 (5 bases). The length of the CDR3 is 17 residues. The V gene's germline CDR1 is MNHEY and CDR2 SMNVEV (reference sequence). V dropped 6 bases and J dropped 1 base, with 21 bases sitting between them. CDR3 residues: CASSDSRMGQENTEAFF. The CDR3 bases are TGTGCCAGCAGCGACTCGAGGATGGGGCAAGAGAACACTGAAGCTTTCTTT.

In this sample, this clonotype turned up many times. The chain has TRBV7-2 and TRBJ1-2; 8 nucleotides line up with TRBD1. Germline lookup yields CDR1 SGHTA and CDR2 FQGNSA. After removal of 5 bases from V and 5 bases from J, the junction contained 16 bases not matched to a gene. CDR3 length: 17 residues. The CDR3, as DNA: TGTGCCAGCAGCCGAAGGTCGGGCAGGGGGCCGGATTATGGCTACACCTTC. Its translation is CASSRRSGRGPDYGYTF. Supplemented by reference TRBV7-2 and TRBJ1-2, the full variable domain reads GAGVSQSPSNKVTEKGKDVELRCDPISGHTALYWYRQSLGQGLEFLIYFQGNSAPDKSGLPSDRFSAERTGGSVSTLTIQRTQQEDSAVYLCASSRRSGRGPDYGYTFGSGTRLTVV.

The V gene is TRBV24-1, the J gene TRBJ2-1; TRBD2 matches 10 bases. V trimming: 4 bases; J trimming: 1 base; junction bases outside the gene matches: 3. Germline assignment: CDR1 KGHDR and CDR2 SFDVKD. This CDR3 comprises 16 residues. The CDR3 sequence is CATSDQTSGSYNEQFF. In nucleotides, the CDR3 is TGTGCCACCAGTGACCAGACTAGCGGGTCCTACAATGAGCAGTTCTTC.

This clonotype has ten or more counts. The V call is TRBV11-2, the J call TRBJ2-7; 11 bases align to TRBD2. V lost 1 base, J lost 3 bases, and 5 bases stayed unmatched. Germline CDR1 is SGHAT and CDR2 is FQNNGV. The CDR3 totals 16 residues. CDR3 DNA: TGTGCCAGCAGCTTAGTTCTAGCGGGAGGCCTCTACGAGCAGTACGTC. Residues: CASSLVLAGGLYEQYV.

This chain joins TRBV7-2 and TRBJ1-5, with D unresolved. In germline, CDR1 is SGHTA, CDR2 FQGNSA. V was pared by 4 bases and J by 7 bases, with 17 bases between. The CDR3 has 15 residues. CDR3 sequence reads: CASSWTSVGGQPQHF. CDR3 nucleotides: TGTGCCAGCAGCTGGACCTCCGTTGGTGGACAGCCCCAGCATTTT.

V and J are TRBV7-9 and TRBJ2-7; weak D call: TRBD1 (7 bases). This CDR3 is 13 amino acids long. Trimming took 5 bases from V and 6 from J, leaving 14 bases between them. Germline assignment: CDR1 SEHNR and CDR2 FQNEAQ (reference sequence). The CDR3 sequence: CASSDQGGGEQYF. Here the CDR3 DNA reads TGTGCCAGCAGCGACCAGGGGGGTGGCGAGCAGTACTTC.

This sequence joins TRBV11-2 and TRBJ1-2; 8 bases fit TRBD1. The CDR3 loop spans 17 amino acids. J was trimmed by 4 bases and V by 3 bases; bases with no gene match: 13. The germline CDR1 and CDR2 sequences are SGHAT and FQNNGV. CDR3 amino acids: CASSFTFTTGAAYGYTF. The CDR3 DNA reads as TGTGCCAGCAGCTTTACCTTTACGACAGGGGCTGCCTATGGCTACACCTTC.

The V gene is TRBV4-1, the J gene TRBJ2-3; TRBD2 matches 8 bases. CDR3 length equals 14 residues. V lost 1 base and J lost 8; bases outside the gene matches: 5. Germline V gene lookup returns CDR1 MGHRA and CDR2 YSYEKL. The CDR3 here is CASSQVRGLATQYF. In nucleotides, the CDR3 is TGCGCCAGCAGCCAAGTTAGAGGACTAGCTACGCAGTATTTT.

V gene TRBV7-7 combines with J gene TRBJ2-2; weak D call: TRBD1 (5 bases). Germline assignment: CDR1 SSHAT and CDR2 FNYEAQ (reference sequence). The CDR3 has 13 amino acids. Deletions cut 3 bases from V and 7 bases from J, with 9 bases between. CDR3 sequence reads: CASSFSTGGELFF. CDR3 DNA: TGTGCCAGCAGCTTTAGTACAGGCGGGGAGCTGTTTTTT.